These T cell receptor beta chains were read from a single sample in a study of regulatory T cells in long-lasting Graves disease. From the multiplex PCR reads, TCRdb called clonotypes with MiXCR, one entry per CDR3 protein. In the table there are 350,000 to 500,000 distinct CDR3 sequences, around 15% of which are singletons. These records were also assigned to another study, of T cells in Graves' hyperthyroidism and ophthalmopathy.

Here the sequenced sample was peripheral blood mononuclear cells (PBMCs), taken at new diagnosis, from a patient treated with antithyroid drugs. Every receptor here comes from a woman between 50 and 59 years old with Graves disease. CDR3s include the opening cysteine and the closing phenylalanine or tryptophan. A D gene is named only where the DNA matches it firmly. Not all rows give a size; the values are once, few, many and, for expanded clones, a class.

D gene	J gene	V gene	clone size	CDR3 DNA	CDR3 protein
TRBD1	TRBJ2-7	TRBV2	NA	TGTGCCAGCAGTGCGACGACAGGGGGTCTCGAGCAGTACTTC	CASSATTGGLEQYF
NA	TRBJ2-1	TRBV7-9	NA	TGTGCCAGCAGCGCCCGGGACATTGAGCAGTTCTTC	CASSARDIEQFF
NA	TRBJ1-6	TRBV3-1	NA	TGTGCCAGCAGCACCCGAGACTATAATTCACCCCTCCACTTT	CASSTRDYNSPLHF
TRBD2	TRBJ2-2	TRBV6-1	NA	TGTGCCAGCAGACCACTAGCGGGAGAGGAGCTGTTTTTT	CASRPLAGEELFF
NA	TRBJ2-1	TRBV20-1	many	TGCAGTGCTAGTTACCCGAGCTGTGAGCAGTTCTTC	CSASYPSCEQFF
NA	TRBJ1-1	TRBV12-3/TRBV12-4	many	TGTGCCAGCAGCACAGAGTTTCTCATGAACACTGAAGCTTTCTTT	CASSTEFLMNTEAFF
NA	TRBJ2-7	TRBV20-1	NA	TGCAGTGCTAGAGCGGGACTCTCCTACGAGCAGTACTTC	CSARAGLSYEQYF
NA	TRBJ2-4	TRBV13	many	TGTGCCAGCAGCCCCCCAGCAGGGGAACTAGCCAAAAACATTCAGTACTTC	CASSPPAGELAKNIQYF
NA	TRBJ2-7	TRBV6-9	few	TGTGCCAGCAGTTACCAGGGTCCCAACGAGCAGTACTTC	CASSYQGPNEQYF
NA	TRBJ1-3	TRBV4-1	NA	TGCGCCAGCAGCCAAATTTTTCTAACAGGGACTGGAAACACCATATATTTT	CASSQIFLTGTGNTIYF
TRBD2	TRBJ2-1	TRBV28	many	TGTGCCAGCAGTTTTGTGGGACTAGCCCACAATGAGCAGTTCTTC	CASSFVGLAHNEQFF
NA	TRBJ2-1	TRBV25-1	few	TGTGCCAGCAGCGGGGCCCAATACAATGAGCAGTTCTTC	CASSGAQYNEQFF
NA	TRBJ1-5	TRBV27	many	TGTGCCAGCAGTTTATCGGGCGGTCAGCCCCAGCATTTT	CASSLSGGQPQHF
TRBD2	TRBJ2-5	TRBV11-2	many	TGTGCCAGCAGCTTGGGACTAGCGGGAGTGGGCCAAGAGACCCAGTACTTC	CASSLGLAGVGQETQYF
TRBD1	TRBJ1-2	TRBV9	few	TGTGCCAGCAGCGTAGCCCCGGGACAGGACAACTATGGCTACACCTTC	CASSVAPGQDNYGYTF
TRBD2	TRBJ2-1	TRBV30	NA	TGTGCCTGGAGTGTAGCCGTCGGACTAGCGTTTGAGCAGTTCTTC	CAWSVAVGLAFEQFF
NA	TRBJ1-3	TRBV5-1	few	TGCGCCAGCAGCTTGGAGGGGAGTGGAAACACCATATATTTT	CASSLEGSGNTIYF
NA	TRBJ2-3	TRBV5-1	few	TGCGCCAGCAGCTTGGTCGTCGGCTACACAGATACGCAGTATTTT	CASSLVVGYTDTQYF
NA	TRBJ2-4	TRBV2	many	TGTGCCAGCAGTGACTCACAGACCAAAAACATTCAGTACTTC	CASSDSQTKNIQYF
TRBD1	TRBJ2-7	TRBV5-6	NA	TGTGCCAGCAGCGGGGGACAGGGCCCTACCTACGAGCAGTACTTC	CASSGGQGPTYEQYF
NA	TRBJ2-5	TRBV7-7	NA	TGTGCCAGCAGCACCCGAGAATACAATGAGCAGTACTTC	CASSTREYNEQYF
NA	TRBJ1-6	TRBV6-1	many	TGTGCCAGCAGTGACCAGGGAGGGCAATCACCCCTCCACTTT	CASSDQGGQSPLHF
NA	TRBJ1-3	TRBV19	NA	TGTGCCAGTAGTATTCACGCCACGACTGGAAACACCATATATTTT	CASSIHATTGNTIYF
NA	TRBJ1-5	TRBV20-1	many	TGCAGTGCTAGAGCGGAGGGGAGAGGGAAAAATCAGCCCCAGCATTTT	CSARAEGRGKNQPQHF
NA	TRBJ1-1	TRBV12-3/TRBV12-4	many	TGTGCCAGCAGTTTGAAGGGGCTGAACACTGAAGCTTTCTTT	CASSLKGLNTEAFF
TRBD2	TRBJ2-7	TRBV28	many	TGTGCCAGCAGTTTAGTGATTGGGACTAGCGATCCCTACGAGCAGTACTTC	CASSLVIGTSDPYEQYF
NA	TRBJ1-2	TRBV24-1	many	TGTGCCACCAGTGATGGCAGGAGCACAGACTATGGCTACACCTTC	CATSDGRSTDYGYTF
NA	TRBJ1-2	TRBV5-8	many	TGTGCCAGCAGCTTGCCGGCTGAATTGGGGGCGCTCTATGGCTACACCTTC	CASSLPAELGALYGYTF
NA	TRBJ1-5	TRBV5-8	few	TGTGCCAGCACTAGGGACACTTATTGGCCCCAGCATTTT	CASTRDTYWPQHF
NA	TRBJ2-3	TRBV20-1	once	TGCAGTGCTAGATTCCCTAGTGGGAGTACGGAATCAGATATGCAGTATTTT	CSARFPSGSTESDMQYF
TRBD2	TRBJ2-5	TRBV6-1	many	TGTGCCAGCAACAGCCCCCAGTTCGCTAGCGGGGTCTCTGAGACCCAGTACTTC	CASNSPQFASGVSETQYF
NA	TRBJ1-1	TRBV10-3	NA	TGTGCCATCAGACTCCGGGGGAACACTGAAGCTTTCTTT	CAIRLRGNTEAFF
TRBD1	TRBJ1-3	TRBV28	many	TGTGCCAGCGAACAGGGGGAGAGGGGAAACACCATATATTTT	CASEQGERGNTIYF
NA	TRBJ1-3	TRBV6-2/TRBV6-3	once	TGTGCCAGCGGTGGTAGCTCTGGAAACACCATATATTTT	CASGGSSGNTIYF
NA	TRBJ1-6	TRBV12-3/TRBV12-4	many	TGTGCCAGCAGTTTAGGGGTAGGGGATAATTCACCCCTCCACTTT	CASSLGVGDNSPLHF
NA	TRBJ2-5	TRBV7-3	many	TGTGCCAGCAGCCCGCGATCGGGGGTCGGAGAGACCCAGTACTTC	CASSPRSGVGETQYF
NA	TRBJ1-2	TRBV29-1	many	TGCAGCGTTGAAGTATTAGGCAGCAACTATGGCTACACCTTC	CSVEVLGSNYGYTF
NA	TRBJ1-4	TRBV5-4	few	TGTGCCAGCAGCTTGGGCGGTAGTGAGGAAAAACTGTTTTTT	CASSLGGSEEKLFF
NA	TRBJ2-4	TRBV27	few	TGTGCCAGCAGCCGGATAAGGGGCAACATTCAGTACTTC	CASSRIRGNIQYF
NA	TRBJ2-7	TRBV6-1	many	TGTGCCAGCAGTACGAGGGAGGGGGCTTTCGCCTACGAGCAGTACTTC	CASSTREGAFAYEQYF
NA	TRBJ2-2	TRBV12-3/TRBV12-4	few	TGTGCCAGCAGTTGGGTACAGGGGAACACCGGGGAGCTGTTTTTT	CASSWVQGNTGELFF
NA	TRBJ1-5	TRBV7-9	NA	TGTGCCAGCAGCTTAGTGGCGGGGTTGAATCAGCCCCAGCATTTT	CASSLVAGLNQPQHF
NA	TRBJ1-1	TRBV2	many	TGTGCCAGCAGTGCGCAGAGCACCTCTGAAGCTTTCTTT	CASSAQSTSEAFF
NA	TRBJ2-3	TRBV12-3/TRBV12-4	few	TGTGCCAGCAGCCCGGGACACCGCACAGATACGCAGTATTTT	CASSPGHRTDTQYF
TRBD1	TRBJ2-5	TRBV2	many	TGTGCCAGCAGTGAAGGGACAGGGGGCTTGGAGGAGACCCAGTACTTC	CASSEGTGGLEETQYF
TRBD2	TRBJ2-7	TRBV12-3/TRBV12-4	many	TGTGCCAGCAGTCTAGGACTAGCGGCTGCAAGCTCCTACGAGCAGTACTTC	CASSLGLAAASSYEQYF
NA	TRBJ2-1	TRBV11-2	many	TGTGCCAGCAGCTTAGCGGGAGTTGATAATGAGCAGTTCTTC	CASSLAGVDNEQFF
NA	TRBJ1-2	TRBV28	many	TGTGCCAGCAGTTTATCGGTTCCAGGGGCCCCCTATGGCTACACCTTC	CASSLSVPGAPYGYTF
TRBD2	TRBJ2-1	TRBV5-1	many	TGCGCCAGCAGCTTCAAGTCTCTAGCGGGAGACACTGAGCAGTTCTTC	CASSFKSLAGDTEQFF
TRBD1	TRBJ2-7	TRBV5-1	many	TGCGCCAGCAGCTTGGGACAGGGGGACGAGCAGTACTTC	CASSLGQGDEQYF
NA	TRBJ1-4	TRBV7-8	few	TGTGCCAGCAGCGGGGGACCAAAACTGTTTTTT	CASSGGPKLFF
TRBD1	TRBJ2-7	TRBV4-1	NA	TGCGCCAGCAGCCAGTCCGGGACAGGGGGCTACGAGCAGTACTTC	CASSQSGTGGYEQYF
TRBD2	TRBJ2-3	TRBV7-6	many	TGTGCCAGCAGCGCATTGGGAGGGCTCACAGATACGCAGTATTTT	CASSALGGLTDTQYF
TRBD1	TRBJ2-3	TRBV2	many	TGTGCCAGCAGTCACCCGGGACAGGGGGCCCCCACAGATACGCAGTATTTT	CASSHPGQGAPTDTQYF
TRBD2	TRBJ2-5	TRBV5-8	many	TGTGCCAGCAGCTCCGGGACTAGCGGAAAAGAGACCCAGTACTTC	CASSSGTSGKETQYF
NA	TRBJ1-4	TRBV20-1	NA	TGCAGTGCTAGCGATGCTAGAGGGCTAGGGGGGCTTCGAGAAAAACTGTTTTTT	CSASDARGLGGLREKLFF
NA	TRBJ2-7	TRBV11-2	many	TGTGCCAGCACCTCCTCTCTTTTGGCCTACGAGCAGTACTTC	CASTSSLLAYEQYF
TRBD1	TRBJ1-2	TRBV5-1	NA	TGCGCCAGCAGCTTCGACAGGGTCTATGGCTACACCTTC	CASSFDRVYGYTF
TRBD2	TRBJ2-1	TRBV6-1	many	TGTGCCAGCAGCCTTACTAGCGGGATTTACAATGAGCAGTTCTTC	CASSLTSGIYNEQFF
NA	TRBJ2-1	TRBV7-3	NA	TGTGCCAGCAGCTTATTTCCAGGGGGGGCCAATGAGCAGTTCTTC	CASSLFPGGANEQFF